The rows below give T cell receptor beta chains drawn from one sample of a study of blood T cell repertoires in COVID-19. Here immunoSEQ multiplex PCR was the method, and the copy in TCRdb shows in-frame clones only, minus some. The data contain approximately 230,000 clones, 70% to 90% of them singletons. Material: PBMCs or T cells enriched from blood (not recorded which). All receptors come from a middle-aged man who had recovered from COVID-19. CDR3s include the opening cysteine and the closing phenylalanine or tryptophan. D genes are given only for firm matches. Size tells how often a clone was seen (once, few, many) or the class of an expanded clone, and some rows leave it out.

size: NA
V: TRBV6-5
J: TRBJ1-3
D: NA
DNA: TGTGCCAGCAGGGGCAGGGACTCTGGAAACACCATATATTTT
CDR3: CASRGRDSGNTIYF

size: NA
V: TRBV7-8
J: TRBJ1-2
D: NA
DNA: TGTGCCAGCAGCTTAGGGGGCGGCTACACCTTC
CDR3: CASSLGGGYTF

size: once
V: TRBV12-3/TRBV12-4
J: TRBJ2-2
D: NA
DNA: TGTGCCAGCACCCCCTCCGGGGAGCTGTTTTTT
CDR3: CASTPSGELFF

size: NA
V: TRBV5-1
J: TRBJ2-1
D: NA
DNA: TGCGCCAGCACCGTATCCCACAATGAGCAGTTCTTC
CDR3: CASTVSHNEQFF

size: NA
V: TRBV6-5
J: TRBJ1-2
D: NA
DNA: TGTGCCAGCAGTCCCGGGTTGTCCTATGGCTACACCTTC
CDR3: CASSPGLSYGYTF

size: once
V: TRBV5-4
J: TRBJ1-2
D: NA
DNA: TGTGCCAGCAGCTTGTCCAGGGATAATGGCTACACCTTC
CDR3: CASSLSRDNGYTF

size: NA
V: TRBV7-9
J: TRBJ1-6
D: NA
DNA: TGTGCCAGCAGCTTAGAGGGGGTATCTAATTCACCCCTCCACTTT
CDR3: CASSLEGVSNSPLHF

size: NA
V: TRBV12-3/TRBV12-4
J: TRBJ2-5
D: TRBD1
DNA: TGTGCCAGCAGCTCCACAGGGGCAGAGACCCAGTACTTC
CDR3: CASSSTGAETQYF

size: NA
V: TRBV6-7
J: TRBJ2-7
D: NA
DNA: TGTGCCAGCAGTTACCCTACCGACAGGGGAGGGGAGATCTCCGAGCAGTACTTC
CDR3: CASSYPTDRGGEISEQYF

size: few
V: TRBV13
J: TRBJ1-4
D: NA
DNA: TGTGCCAGCAGCTTAGGCCTAGGGAAGGGGGAAGGGGAAAAACTGTTTTTT
CDR3: CASSLGLGKGEGEKLFF

size: NA
V: TRBV10-3
J: TRBJ1-2
D: NA
DNA: TGTGCCATCAGTGGGGGCACAGGGAGCTACACCTTC
CDR3: CAISGGTGSYTF

size: NA
V: TRBV6-5
J: TRBJ1-4
D: NA
DNA: TGTGCCAGCACCCAAAGGACTACTGAAAAACTGTTTTTT
CDR3: CASTQRTTEKLFF

size: NA
V: TRBV4-2
J: TRBJ1-6
D: TRBD1
DNA: TGTGCCAGCAGCCCCGGACAGGGTTATTCACCCCTCCACTTT
CDR3: CASSPGQGYSPLHF

size: NA
V: TRBV7-8
J: TRBJ1-2
D: NA
DNA: TGTGCCAGCAGCCCCCTACCTGCGGGAGGCTACACCTTC
CDR3: CASSPLPAGGYTF

size: NA
V: TRBV6-2/TRBV6-3
J: TRBJ1-5
D: NA
DNA: TGTGCCAGCACCCCGCCGGGGGGTGTTAGTAATCAGCCCCAGCATTTT
CDR3: CASTPPGGVSNQPQHF

size: NA
V: TRBV28
J: TRBJ1-4
D: TRBD1
DNA: TGTGCCAGCAGCGCACCGGGACAGGTCGCAGAGAATGAAAAACTGTTTTTT
CDR3: CASSAPGQVAENEKLFF

size: few
V: TRBV18
J: TRBJ2-1
D: NA
DNA: TGTGCCAGCTCACCACCGGGCGGCCCGGAGGTTAATGAGCAGTTCTTC
CDR3: CASSPPGGPEVNEQFF

size: NA
V: TRBV11-2
J: TRBJ2-7
D: NA
DNA: TGTGCCAGCAGCTCTAAAAGCTCCTACGAGCAGTACTTC
CDR3: CASSSKSSYEQYF

size: NA
V: TRBV29-1
J: TRBJ1-4
D: NA
DNA: TGCAGCGCGGCAGGCCGCTCGGGGAATGAAAAACTGTTTTTT
CDR3: CSAAGRSGNEKLFF

size: NA
V: TRBV5-1
J: TRBJ2-1
D: TRBD1
DNA: TGCGCCAGCGGAACAGGGGAAGGTGAGCAGTTCTTC
CDR3: CASGTGEGEQFF

size: NA
V: TRBV7-6
J: TRBJ2-7
D: TRBD2
DNA: TGTGCCAGCAGCTTAGCGTTTCTTAGCGGGGACCGTTACGAGCAGTACTTC
CDR3: CASSLAFLSGDRYEQYF

size: few
V: TRBV7-8
J: TRBJ1-5
D: NA
DNA: TGTGCCAGCAGCCCCCCGGGACTAAATCAGCCCCAGCATTTT
CDR3: CASSPPGLNQPQHF

size: few
V: TRBV19
J: TRBJ1-4
D: NA
DNA: TGTGCCAGCGGGAATTTGGGTGAAAAACTGTTTTTT
CDR3: CASGNLGEKLFF

size: NA
V: TRBV4-1
J: TRBJ2-5
D: NA
DNA: TGCGCCAGCAGCCAAGTACGGTTAGAGACCCAGTACTTC
CDR3: CASSQVRLETQYF

size: NA
V: TRBV7-3
J: TRBJ2-1
D: NA
DNA: TGTGCCAGCAGCTTAGAACTTGCCTACAATGAGCAGTTCTTC
CDR3: CASSLELAYNEQFF

size: NA
V: TRBV5-1
J: TRBJ2-2
D: NA
DNA: TGCGCCAGCAGCTTGGGATCGGGTACCGGGGAGCTGTTTTTT
CDR3: CASSLGSGTGELFF

size: once
V: TRBV11-2
J: TRBJ1-1
D: NA
DNA: TGTGCCAGCAGCTCTATGGTTAGGAACACTGAAGCTTTCTTT
CDR3: CASSSMVRNTEAFF

size: NA
V: TRBV5-5
J: TRBJ2-7
D: TRBD1
DNA: TGTGCCAGCAGCTTAGACAGGGAAGAGTACTTC
CDR3: CASSLDREEYF

size: NA
V: TRBV4-1
J: TRBJ2-7
D: TRBD2
DNA: TGCGCCAGCAGTCGGACTAGCGGGAGTCGGAGCGAGCAGTACTTC
CDR3: CASSRTSGSRSEQYF

size: NA
V: TRBV7-9
J: TRBJ1-1
D: NA
DNA: TGTGCCAGCATCGATTCCACGGGCGGGACTGAAGCTTTCTTT
CDR3: CASIDSTGGTEAFF

size: NA
V: TRBV14
J: TRBJ2-3
D: TRBD2
DNA: TGTGCCAGCAGCCGCGGGGGGACCTACACAGATACGCAGTATTTT
CDR3: CASSRGGTYTDTQYF

size: NA
V: TRBV2
J: TRBJ2-3
D: NA
DNA: TGTGCCAGCAGTGGTCGAACAGCGGGTCGGACAGATACGCAGTATTTT
CDR3: CASSGRTAGRTDTQYF

size: NA
V: TRBV28
J: TRBJ2-4
D: NA
DNA: TGTGCCAGCAGGGACAGTGGGTCAGCCAAAAACATTCAGTACTTC
CDR3: CASRDSGSAKNIQYF

size: NA
V: TRBV7-8
J: TRBJ2-6
D: TRBD1
DNA: TGTGCCAGCAGCCCGACAGGGAGCTCTGGGGCCAACGTCCTGACTTTC
CDR3: CASSPTGSSGANVLTF

size: NA
V: TRBV6-5
J: TRBJ1-2
D: TRBD1
DNA: TGTGCCAGCAGGCCACAGGGGGCGGACTATGGCTACACCTTC
CDR3: CASRPQGADYGYTF

size: NA
V: TRBV3-1/TRBV3-2
J: TRBJ1-5
D: NA
DNA: TGTGCCAGCAGCCAAGGAGGTCAGCCCCAGCATTTT
CDR3: CASSQGGQPQHF

size: NA
V: TRBV2
J: TRBJ2-2
D: NA
DNA: TGTGCCAGCAGATTTTCACCCGGGACTCTCACCGGGGAGCTGTTTTTT
CDR3: CASRFSPGTLTGELFF

size: once
V: TRBV7-9
J: TRBJ2-7
D: TRBD1
DNA: TGTGCCAGCAGCTTAGGGTTGGGGACAGGGAAGTACTTC
CDR3: CASSLGLGTGKYF

size: NA
V: TRBV6-2/TRBV6-3
J: TRBJ1-4
D: NA
DNA: TGTGCCAGCAGTTCTCTGGGGGCGGCTGGGGAAAAACTGTTTTTT
CDR3: CASSSLGAAGEKLFF